This TCR beta chain comes out of a study of blood T cell repertoires in COVID-19. The CDR3 is 12 residues long. Germline CDR1 and CDR2: KGHSH and LQKENI. V was cut by 3 bases and J by 13 bases, with 13 bases left in between. Assay: immunoSEQ multiplex PCR; the TCRdb copy retains only in-frame clones and omits some. The sample lists 70,000 to 95,000 clones; roughly 82% were seen once. This rearrangement joins TRBV18 to TRBJ2-1; D is unclear. This TCR came from a human donor in a cohort sampled during active COVID-19. Sample: peripheral blood. The CDR3 sequence is CASSPLESIQFF. The CDR3 region has the DNA TGTGCCAGCTCACCCCTCGAGTCAATTCAGTTCTTC.